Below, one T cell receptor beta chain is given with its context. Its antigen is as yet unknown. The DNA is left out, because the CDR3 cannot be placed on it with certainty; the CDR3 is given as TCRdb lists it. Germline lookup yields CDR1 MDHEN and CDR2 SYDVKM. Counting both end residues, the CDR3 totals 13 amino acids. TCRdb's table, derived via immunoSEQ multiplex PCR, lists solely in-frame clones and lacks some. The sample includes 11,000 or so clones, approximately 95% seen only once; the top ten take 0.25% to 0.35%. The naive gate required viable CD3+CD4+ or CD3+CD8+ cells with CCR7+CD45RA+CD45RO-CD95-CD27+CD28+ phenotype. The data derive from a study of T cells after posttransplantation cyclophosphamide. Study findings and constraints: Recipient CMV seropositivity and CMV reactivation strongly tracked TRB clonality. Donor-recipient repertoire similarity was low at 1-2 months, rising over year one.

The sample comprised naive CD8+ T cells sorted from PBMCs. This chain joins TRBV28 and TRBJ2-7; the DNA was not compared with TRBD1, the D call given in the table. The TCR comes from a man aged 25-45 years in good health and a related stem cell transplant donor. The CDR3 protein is CASSFGEGDEQYF.